This T cell receptor beta chain was sequenced for a study of blood T cell repertoires in COVID-19. Overall study context: Samples came from the United States, Italy and Spain, spanning acute and convalescent COVID-19. T cells, B-cell-depleted T cells, or PBMCs supplied cDNA or gDNA.

The germline CDR1 and CDR2 sequences are GTSNPN and SVGIG (reference sequence). V lost 1 base and J lost 0, with 16 bases in between. The CDR3 runs 18 residues. Authors' data handling: Counts of nucleated cells, estimated from reference gene primer amplification, were obtained. The protocol was immunoSEQ multiplex PCR, while the TCRdb copy is restricted to in-frame clones and leaves out a portion. V, J and clone size were drawn from that table, and D and trimming were deduced from the DNA. Of around 63,000 clones listed, around 87% are singletons. This chain links TRBV30 with TRBJ1-6; weak D call: TRBD1 (5 bases). The sequence was obtained from a man between 60 and 70 years old with acute or convalescent COVID-19. Sequenced material: peripheral blood. The chain's CDR3 is CAWSAGYGSHSYNSPLHF. Written as DNA, the CDR3 is TGTGCCTGGAGTGCAGGGTATGGTTCCCACTCCTATAATTCACCCCTCCACTTT.